This T cell receptor (beta chain) appears in the sequencing data of a study of molecular identifiers for immune sequencing clone quantification. Via MiXCR, TCRdb re-called the PCR reads, giving one row per CDR3 protein. This table holds hundreds of thousands of distinct CDR3 sequences, roughly 27% found once. Broader study findings: Clones above 20 RNA copies held over 98% of effector molecules, under 1% in naive cells.

This clonotype was found many times. Antigen specificity is unknown. When naive CD8 T cells were sorted, they were gated as CD8+CD4-CCR7+CD45RA+. The V end was cut by 5 bases, the J end by 7 bases, with 11 bases between. Per germline, CDR1 MDHEN and CDR2 SYDVKM. The CDR3 has 13 residues. The gene calls are TRBV28 and TRBJ2-2, with D unresolved. The TCR comes from a human donor in good health. Some libraries in this study had Jurkat cell RNA spiked in. Sequencing was performed on naive CD8+ T cells from blood, with Jurkat cell RNA spiked in. Subset noted: FACS-sorted CD8+CD4-CCR7+CD45RA+ naive T cells. The CDR3, as DNA: TGTGCCAGCAGTCCGCGGACGAGCGGGGAGCTGTTTTTT. Its translation is CASSPRTSGELFF.